The T cell receptor (beta chain) described here comes from a study of blood T cell repertoires in COVID-19. The overall study: Sites in the United States, Italy and Spain provided acute and convalescent COVID-19 samples. PBMCs, B-cell-depleted T cells, or T cells were the source of the cDNA or gDNA that made up the material.

As handled by the study authors: Amplified reference gene primers provided the basis for estimating nucleated cell counts. The table came from immunoSEQ multiplex PCR; TCRdb's copy has only in-frame clones and leaves some out. V and J calls and clone size come straight from that table; D and trimming were deduced from the DNA. The repertoire holds 200,000 to 250,000 clones, with about 80% as singletons. The receptor was isolated from a woman older than 75 with acute or convalescent COVID-19. The sequenced material came from peripheral blood.

CDR3 DNA sequence: TGTGCCAGCAGCTTTTGGGGTGCGGGAACCTACAATGAGCAGTTCTTC. Protein: CASSFWGAGTYNEQFF. The rearrangement links TRBV5-6 to TRBJ2-1; tentatively, D is TRBD2 (6 bases). CDR1 is SGHDT, CDR2 YYEEEE, per germline. V shed 2 bases and J shed 2 bases, with 14 bases lying between them. This CDR3 is built from 16 residues.